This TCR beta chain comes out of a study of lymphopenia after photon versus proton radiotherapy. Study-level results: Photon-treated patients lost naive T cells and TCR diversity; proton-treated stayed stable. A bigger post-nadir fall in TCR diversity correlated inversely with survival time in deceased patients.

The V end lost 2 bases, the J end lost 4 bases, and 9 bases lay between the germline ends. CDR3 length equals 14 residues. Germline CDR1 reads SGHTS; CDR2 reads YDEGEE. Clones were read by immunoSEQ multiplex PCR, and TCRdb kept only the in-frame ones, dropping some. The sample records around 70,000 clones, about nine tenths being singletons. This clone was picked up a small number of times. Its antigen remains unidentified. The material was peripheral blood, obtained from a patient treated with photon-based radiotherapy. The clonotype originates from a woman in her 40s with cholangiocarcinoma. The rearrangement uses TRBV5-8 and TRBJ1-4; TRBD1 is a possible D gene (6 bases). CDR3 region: CASSLQGFNEKLFF. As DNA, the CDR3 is TGTGCCAGCAGCTTACAGGGTTTTAATGAAAAACTGTTTTTT. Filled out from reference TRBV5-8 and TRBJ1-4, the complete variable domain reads EAGVTQSPTHLIKTRGQQATLRCSPISGHTSVYWYQQALGLGLQFLLWYDEGEERNRGNFPPRFSGRQFPNYSSELNVNALELEDSALYLCASSLQGFNEKLFFGSGTQLSVL.